The present entry profiles one T cell receptor beta chain with its context. This clone's antigen is unknown. Base quality data are lacking; no much larger clone is found one base away. This entry comes from a study of response to subunit inactivated influenza vaccine (dated 2018 in TCRdb). With respect to the entire study: The study used deep quantitative T cell receptor repertoire profiling to track responses to a trivalent subunit inactivated influenza vaccine.

The protocol used for the library was RT-PCR. TCRdb lists the instrument as Illumina HiSeq 2500. The public sequencing data were trimmed at Q25 with fastp and processed into clonotypes with MiXCR by TCRdb, which kept only in-frame beta chains. A single entry per CDR3 protein holds the most common genes and DNA from its merged rows. The sample includes 650,000 to 800,000 distinct CDR3 sequences, with about 18% observed a single time. The ten biggest clones cover about a tenth of the sample. Overall study outcomes, separate from this receptor: It was suggested by the authors that each seasonal influenza vaccination may recruit only a limited number of new T cells.

From the cysteine up to the phenylalanine, the CDR3 has a length of 16 residues. Just the 48-base CDR3 DNA is kept, in frame starting at base 1. The germline V gene (reference sequence) provides CDR1 LNHDA and CDR2 SQIVND. V has 6 bases trimmed and J has 8 bases trimmed; junction bases matching no gene number 14. The sample was PBMCs from blood, taken around 5 days after vaccination. The V gene is TRBV19 and the J gene is TRBJ2-1, with 9 bases in between that match TRBD1. The clonotype originates from a man aged 50-60 years who received an inactivated influenza vaccine. Donor details come from another sample of the same person, matched by shared clones. This receptor carries the CDR3 CASRTHPGQGSDEQFF. The DNA sequence is as follows: TGTGCCAGTAGAACACACCCGGGACAGGGAAGCGATGAGCAGTTCTTC. Beyond the CDR3, the reference TRBV19 and TRBJ2-1 genes provide the residues; the full variable domain reads: DGGITQSPKYLFRKEGQNVTLSCEQNLNHDAMYWYRQDPGQGLRLIYYSQIVNDFQKGDIAEGYSVSREKKESFPLTVTSAQKNPTAFYLCASRTHPGQGSDEQFFGPGTRLTVL.